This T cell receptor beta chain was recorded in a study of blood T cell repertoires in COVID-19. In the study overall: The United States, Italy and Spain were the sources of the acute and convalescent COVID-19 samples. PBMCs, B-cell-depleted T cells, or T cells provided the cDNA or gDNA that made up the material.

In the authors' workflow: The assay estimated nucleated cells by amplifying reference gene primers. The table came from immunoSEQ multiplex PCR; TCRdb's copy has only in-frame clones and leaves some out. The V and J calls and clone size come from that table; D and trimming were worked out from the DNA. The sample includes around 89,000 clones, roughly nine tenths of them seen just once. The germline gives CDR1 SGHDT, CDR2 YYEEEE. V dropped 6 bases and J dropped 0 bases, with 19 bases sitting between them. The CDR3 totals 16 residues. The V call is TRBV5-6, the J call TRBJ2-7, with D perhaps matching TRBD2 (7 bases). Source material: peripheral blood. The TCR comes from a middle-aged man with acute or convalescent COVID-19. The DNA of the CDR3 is TGTGCCAGCACCCTGGGGGGGCGAGCGAGCTCCTACGAGCAGTACTTC. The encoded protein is CASTLGGRASSYEQYF.